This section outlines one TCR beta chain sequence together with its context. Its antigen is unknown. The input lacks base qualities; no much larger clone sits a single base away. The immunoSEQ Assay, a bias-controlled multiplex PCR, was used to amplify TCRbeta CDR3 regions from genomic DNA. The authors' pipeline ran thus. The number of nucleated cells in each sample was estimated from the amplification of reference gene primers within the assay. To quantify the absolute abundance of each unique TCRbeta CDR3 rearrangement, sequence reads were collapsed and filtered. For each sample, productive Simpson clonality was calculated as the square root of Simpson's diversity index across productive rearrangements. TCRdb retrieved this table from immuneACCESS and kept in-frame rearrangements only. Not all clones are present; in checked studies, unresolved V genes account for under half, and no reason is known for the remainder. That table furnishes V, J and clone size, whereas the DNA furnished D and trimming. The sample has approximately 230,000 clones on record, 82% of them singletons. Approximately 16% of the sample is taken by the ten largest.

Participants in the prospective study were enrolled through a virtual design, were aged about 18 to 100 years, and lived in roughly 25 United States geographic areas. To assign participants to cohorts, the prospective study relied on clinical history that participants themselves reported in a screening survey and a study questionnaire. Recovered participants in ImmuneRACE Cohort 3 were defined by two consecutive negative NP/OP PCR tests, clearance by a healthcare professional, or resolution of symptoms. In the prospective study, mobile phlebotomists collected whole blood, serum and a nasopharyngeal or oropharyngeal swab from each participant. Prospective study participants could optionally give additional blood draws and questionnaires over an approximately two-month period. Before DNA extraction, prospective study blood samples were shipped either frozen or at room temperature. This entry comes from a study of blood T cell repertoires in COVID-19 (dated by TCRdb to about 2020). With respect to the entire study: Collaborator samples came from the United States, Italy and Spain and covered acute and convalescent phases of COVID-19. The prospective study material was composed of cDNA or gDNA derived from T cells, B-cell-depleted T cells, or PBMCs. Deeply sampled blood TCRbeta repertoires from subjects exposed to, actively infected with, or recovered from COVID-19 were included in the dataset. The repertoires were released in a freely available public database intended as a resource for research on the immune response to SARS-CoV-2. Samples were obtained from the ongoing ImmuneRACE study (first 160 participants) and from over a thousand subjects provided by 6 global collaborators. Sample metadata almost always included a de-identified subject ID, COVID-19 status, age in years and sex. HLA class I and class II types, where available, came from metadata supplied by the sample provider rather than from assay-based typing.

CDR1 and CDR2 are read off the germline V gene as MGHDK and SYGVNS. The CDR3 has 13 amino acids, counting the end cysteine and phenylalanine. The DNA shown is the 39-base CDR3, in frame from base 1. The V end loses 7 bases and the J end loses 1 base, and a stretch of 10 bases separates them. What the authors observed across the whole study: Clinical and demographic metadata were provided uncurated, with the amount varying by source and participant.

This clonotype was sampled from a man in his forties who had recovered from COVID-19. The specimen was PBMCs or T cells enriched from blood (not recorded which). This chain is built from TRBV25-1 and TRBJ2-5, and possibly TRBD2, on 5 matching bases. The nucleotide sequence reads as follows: TGTGCCAGCACTCACCGGGGCCAAGAGACCCAGTACTTC. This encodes CASTHRGQETQYF.